This TCR beta chain was captured in a study of TET2 disruption in CD19-targeted CAR T cells listed by TCRdb under 2018. Notes on the research overall: Sample numbers were set by the original clinical trial design and sample availability, with no additional inclusion criteria.

The CDR3 covers 14 residues, taking in both the cysteine and the phenylalanine. The 33 bases shown cover part of the CDR3, and their frame starts at base 1. Cut back by 1 base and 2 bases, the V and J ends lie 8 bases apart. Per the germline V gene, MGHRA is the CDR1 and YSYEKL is the CDR2. Turning to this clone: What antigen it recognizes has not been identified. Read coverage stops 3 residues before the CDR3 terminus; the germline J gene supplies the remainder.

What the work shows at the level of the full study, not this receptor alone: Conclusions about the CAR T cells of the patient were based on extensive analysis of a single subject.

The meaning of the sample's treatment or condition label: autologous CTL019 cells: CD19 CAR with 4-1BB and CD3 zeta domains. TCR zeta and 4-1BB costimulatory signaling domains were built into the CD19 CAR. Leukapheresis was used to collect T cells from peripheral blood for manufacturing CTL019. The DNeasy Blood and Tissue Kit was used to extract genomic DNA from pre-infusion T cells, peripheral blood, or sorted post-infusion T cells. The immunoSEQ assay was used to perform TCR beta chain deep sequencing. The original methods were these. Only productive TCR beta rearrangements went into calculating clonotype frequencies. In its TCRdb copy, this immuneACCESS table keeps in-frame sequences only and misses some clones. Where compared with another copy, unresolved V genes explain less than half of these, and the others have no known cause. The V and J calls and the clone size are those of that table, but D and trimming were determined from the DNA. For this sample, the table gives under 30,000 clones. More than 1.5% of the sample comes from the top ten.

This specimen was CD8- CAR+ T cells sorted from cultured blood T cells, taken for CD19 CAR T cell therapy. The cell subset or site label here, explained by the study, means: CD8-negative CAR-positive T cells from the infusion product. In this chain, TRBV4-1 is recombined with TRBJ2-5, with the D gene too uncertain to name. This TCR came from a man in his 70s with chronic lymphocytic leukemia. The DNA read from the CDR3 is TGCGCCAGCAGCCAAGTTACTGAACAAGAGACC. It encodes CASSQVTEQET. The full-length CDR3 reads as CASSQVTEQETQYF.